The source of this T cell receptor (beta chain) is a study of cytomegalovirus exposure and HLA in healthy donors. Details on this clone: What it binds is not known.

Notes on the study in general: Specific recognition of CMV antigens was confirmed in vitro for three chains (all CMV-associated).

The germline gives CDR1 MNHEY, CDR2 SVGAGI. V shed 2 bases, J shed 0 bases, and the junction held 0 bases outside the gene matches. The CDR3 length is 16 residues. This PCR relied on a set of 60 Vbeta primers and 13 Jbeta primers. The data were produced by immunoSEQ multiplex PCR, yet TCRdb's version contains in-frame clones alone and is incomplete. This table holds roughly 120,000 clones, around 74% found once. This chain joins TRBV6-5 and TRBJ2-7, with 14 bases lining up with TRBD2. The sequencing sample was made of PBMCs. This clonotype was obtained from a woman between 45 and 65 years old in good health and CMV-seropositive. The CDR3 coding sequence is TGTGCCAGCAGTTACGGGACTAGCGGGGGCTCCTACGAGCAGTACTTC. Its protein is CASSYGTSGGSYEQYF.